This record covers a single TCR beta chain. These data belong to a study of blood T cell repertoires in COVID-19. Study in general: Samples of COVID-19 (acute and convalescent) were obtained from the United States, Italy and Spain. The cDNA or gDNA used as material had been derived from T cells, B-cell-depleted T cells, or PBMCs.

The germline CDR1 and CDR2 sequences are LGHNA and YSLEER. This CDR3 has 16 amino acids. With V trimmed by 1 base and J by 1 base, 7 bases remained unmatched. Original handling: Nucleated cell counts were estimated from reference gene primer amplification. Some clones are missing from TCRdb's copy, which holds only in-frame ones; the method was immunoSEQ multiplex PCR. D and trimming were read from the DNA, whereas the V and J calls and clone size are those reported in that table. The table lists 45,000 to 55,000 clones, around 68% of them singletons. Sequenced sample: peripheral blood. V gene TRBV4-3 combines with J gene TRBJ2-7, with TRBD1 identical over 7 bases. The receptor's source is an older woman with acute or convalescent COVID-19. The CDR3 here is CASSQVTGVGSYEQYF. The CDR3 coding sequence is TGCGCCAGCAGCCAAGTAACAGGGGTCGGGTCCTACGAGCAGTACTTC.